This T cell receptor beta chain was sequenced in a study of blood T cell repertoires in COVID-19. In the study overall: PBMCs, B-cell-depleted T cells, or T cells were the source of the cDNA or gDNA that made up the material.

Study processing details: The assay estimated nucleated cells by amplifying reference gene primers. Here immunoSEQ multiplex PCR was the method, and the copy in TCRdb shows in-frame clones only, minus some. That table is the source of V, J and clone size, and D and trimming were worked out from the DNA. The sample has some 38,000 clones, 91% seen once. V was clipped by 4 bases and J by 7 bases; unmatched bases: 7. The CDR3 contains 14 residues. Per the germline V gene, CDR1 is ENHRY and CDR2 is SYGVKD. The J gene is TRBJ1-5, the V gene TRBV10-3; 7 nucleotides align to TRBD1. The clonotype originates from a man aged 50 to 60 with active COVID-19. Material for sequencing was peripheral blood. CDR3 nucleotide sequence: TGTGCCATCAGTGTTCAGGGGGAAGGGCAGCCCCAGCATTTT. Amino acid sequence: CAISVQGEGQPQHF.